The T cell receptor (beta chain) described here comes from a study of T cells in Graves' hyperthyroidism and ophthalmopathy. Amplified TCR beta CDR3 regions came from RNA transcripts. The primer set for the first-round RT-PCR of the TCR CDR3 was HTBI. TCRdb itself ran the multiplex PCR reads through MiXCR, one entry per CDR3 protein. The sample carries 500,000 to 750,000 distinct CDR3 sequences, 14% recorded once. Germline-derived CDR1 and CDR2 are SEHNR and FQNEAQ (reference sequence). V lost 5 bases and J 0 bases, leaving 13 bases between the germline ends. The CDR3 has 16 residues. The clonotype comes from a woman aged 18-29 years with Graves' ophthalmopathy. The sample taken for sequencing was blood. The V call is TRBV7-9, the J call TRBJ2-2, with D maybe TRBD2 (5 bases). The CDR3: CASSPAGVANTGELFF. In DNA, the CDR3 is TGTGCCAGCAGCCCGGCCGGGGTCGCGAACACCGGGGAGCTGTTTTTT.